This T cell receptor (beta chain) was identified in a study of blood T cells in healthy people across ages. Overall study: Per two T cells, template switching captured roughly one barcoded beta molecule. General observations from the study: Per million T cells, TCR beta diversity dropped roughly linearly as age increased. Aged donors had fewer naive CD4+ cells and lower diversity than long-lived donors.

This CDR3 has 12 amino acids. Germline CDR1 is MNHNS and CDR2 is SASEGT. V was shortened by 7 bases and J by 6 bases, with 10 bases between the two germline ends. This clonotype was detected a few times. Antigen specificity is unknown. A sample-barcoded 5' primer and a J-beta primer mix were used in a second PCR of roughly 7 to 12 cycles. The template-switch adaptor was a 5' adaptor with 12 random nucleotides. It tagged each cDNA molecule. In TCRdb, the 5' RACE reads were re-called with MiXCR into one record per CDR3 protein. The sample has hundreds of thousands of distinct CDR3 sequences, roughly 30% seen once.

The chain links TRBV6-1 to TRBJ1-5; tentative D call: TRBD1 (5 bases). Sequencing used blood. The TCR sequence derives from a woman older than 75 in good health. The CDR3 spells CASTGGFQPQHF. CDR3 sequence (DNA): TGTGCCAGCACCGGGGGGTTTCAGCCCCAGCATTTT.